Following are 10 T cell receptor beta chains from one sample sequenced in a study of T cell responses to AZD1222 COVID-19 vaccine. Only in-frame clones appear in the TCRdb table, and some are missing; sequencing was by immunoSEQ multiplex PCR. Among 100,000 to 140,000 clones listed, around nine tenths were seen once. Source: peripheral blood, taken on day 0 of AZD1222 vaccination. Receptors originate from an adult in good health.

V is TRBV5-1 and J is TRBJ2-5; 9 bases match TRBD1. Germline V CDR1 and CDR2: SGHRS, YFSETQ. After removal of 4 bases from V and 3 bases from J, the junction contained 10 bases not matched to a gene. The CDR3 loop spans 16 amino acids. In DNA form, the CDR3 reads TGCGCCAGCAGCCCCCGTCCCGGGACAGGGAAAGAGACCCAGTACTTC. It translates to CASSPRPGTGKETQYF.

The V call is TRBV27, the J call TRBJ2-3; 8 bases align to TRBD2. This CDR3 contains 18 residues. V trimming: 4 bases; J trimming: 8 bases; junction bases outside the gene matches: 20. Germline V lookup: CDR1 MNHEY, CDR2 SMNVEV (reference sequence). The CDR3 nucleotides are TGTGCCAGCAGTTCTATGGCCCTGGGAGCGGGGGCCTTCTCTACGCAGTATTTT. It yields the protein CASSSMALGAGAFSTQYF.

This clone was detected only once. The genes are TRBV4-3 and TRBJ1-3; perhaps TRBD1 as D (6 bases). Trimming took 0 bases from V and 11 from J, leaving 23 bases between them. The germline V gene encodes CDR1 LGHNA and CDR2 YSLEER. This CDR3 region has 17 residues. The CDR3 DNA is TGCGCCAGCAGCCAAGATCTCGTGGGGGGCCCACGACCGGCCATATATTTT. Translated: CASSQDLVGGPRPAIYF.

The J gene is TRBJ1-5, the V gene TRBV6-5; tentatively, D is TRBD1 (5 bases). CDR3 length: 14 amino acids. With 4 bases removed from V and 3 bases from J, the gap between germline ends came to 10 bases. From germline, CDR1 is MNHEY and CDR2 SVGAGI. CDR3 DNA sequence: TGTGCCAGCAGTTTCCGAGGGGCCAATCAGCCCCAGCATTTT. It specifies CASSFRGANQPQHF.

This sequence joins TRBV7-6 and TRBJ2-7, with 7 positions matching TRBD2. This CDR3 has 18 amino acids. Per germline, CDR1 SGHVS and CDR2 FNYEAQ. V lost 1 base, J lost 0 bases, and 12 bases stayed unmatched. DNA for the CDR3: TGTGCCAGCAGCTTAGTCCCCCCGAGCGGGGTCCTCTCCTACGAGCAGTACTTC. Residues: CASSLVPPSGVLSYEQYF.

This chain joins TRBV27 and TRBJ1-1; TRBD1 aligns across 8 bases. The CDR3 is made up of 16 amino acids. The V gene end was trimmed by 8 bases and the J gene end by 9 bases; junction bases not matched to a gene: 20. Looked up from germline, CDR1 is MNHEY and CDR2 is SMNVEV (reference sequence). The CDR3: CASRPGDRYHQGQAFF. The CDR3 nucleotides are TGTGCCAGCCGGCCGGGGGACAGGTATCATCAGGGGCAAGCTTTCTTT.

The chain carries TRBV28 and TRBJ1-1, with unresolved D. V was clipped by 3 bases and J by 4 bases, with 9 bases between them. The CDR3 consists of 13 residues. CDR1 and CDR2 from the germline V gene are MDHEN and SYDVKM. The CDR3 DNA reads as TGTGCCAGCAGTTTGGTGCAGGTCACTGAAGCTTTCTTT. Translation gives CASSLVQVTEAFF.

The rearrangement uses TRBV6-5 and TRBJ1-5; 10 nucleotides match TRBD1. CDR1 is MNHEY, CDR2 SVGAGI, per germline. The junction had 6 bases not matched to a gene; V was cut back by 7 bases and J by 6 bases. CDR3 length: 14 residues. CDR3 sequence reads: CASMLGTGAQPQHF. The DNA for the CDR3 is TGTGCCAGCATGTTAGGGACAGGGGCTCAGCCCCAGCATTTT.

CDR3 nucleotides: TGTGCCAGCAGCACGGACAGCCTAAACACTGAAGCTTTCTTT. Translating it yields CASSTDSLNTEAFF. The chain combines TRBV5-4 with TRBJ1-1; D perhaps matches TRBD1 (6 bases). V was pared by 4 bases and J by 2 bases, with 12 bases between. Germline-derived CDR1 and CDR2 are SGHNT and YYREEE (reference sequence). The CDR3 consists of 14 residues. The whole variable domain, remainder taken from reference TRBV5-4 and TRBJ1-1, is ETGVTQSPTHLIKTRGQQVTLRCSSQSGHNTVSWYQQALGQGPQFIFQYYREEENGRGNFPPRFSGLQFPNYSSELNVNALELDDSALYLCASSTDSLNTEAFFGQGTRLTVV.

The chain recombines TRBV6-5 with TRBJ1-5; D remains ambiguous. The CDR3 length is 14 residues. Germline assignment: CDR1 MNHEY and CDR2 SVGAGI. V gave up 7 bases and J gave up 3 bases, with 13 bases separating them. CDR3 in amino acids: CASKEDGYNQPQHF. The DNA of the CDR3 is TGTGCCAGCAAAGAAGACGGCTACAATCAGCCCCAGCATTTT.